This T cell receptor beta chain was observed in a study of graft-versus-host responses after intestinal transplantation. The study's findings and limits: Elevated graft-versus-host to host-versus-graft clonal ratios in allografts were recorded for patients with graft-donor T cell macrochimerism. Detected in recipient marrow were GvH clones, some of which were first observed in ileum or blood.

Concerning this clone: The target antigen is unknown.

V lost 3 bases and J lost 9, with 16 bases in between. Germline CDR1 SGHNT, CDR2 YYREEE (reference sequence). The CDR3 consists of 15 residues. The repertoire was sequenced with immunoSEQ multiplex PCR; TCRdb's copy has only in-frame clones and lacks some. The data hold 100,000 to 140,000 clones, with 87% observed a single time. The rearrangement links TRBV5-4 to TRBJ1-6; weak D call: TRBD1 (5 bases). This sequence originates from a human donor who was the organ donor for an intestinal transplant. The starting material was unstimulated CD4+ T cells sorted from spleen or lymph node cells, obtained before transplant. The CDR3 sequence is CASSYGQGARSPLHF. In DNA form, the CDR3 reads TGTGCCAGCAGCTACGGGCAGGGTGCTCGTTCACCCCTCCACTTT.